These T cell receptor beta chains were read from a single sample in a study of long-term antiretroviral therapy in people with HIV. TCRdb's table, derived via immunoSEQ multiplex PCR, lists solely in-frame clones and lacks some. The sample includes about 21,000 clones, 76% of them seen just once. The sequencing used unsorted PBMCs, collected 0.5 years before starting antiretroviral therapy. These receptors originate from a man aged 18 to 35 with HIV. Each CDR3 is given with its conserved first and last residue. Each record gives: J gene, clone size, V gene, D gene, CDR3 protein, CDR3 DNA. A D gene is named only where the DNA matches it firmly. Clone size is shown for a subset of rows, as once, few, many or a class of expanded clone.

j_gene: TRBJ1-5
abundance: .
v_gene: TRBV18
d_gene: TRBD1
CDR3aa: CASSETGGPKIQPQHF
CDR3nt: TGTGCCAGCTCCGAGACAGGGGGCCCCAAAATCCAGCCCCAGCATTTT

j_gene: TRBJ1-4
abundance: .
v_gene: TRBV6-5
d_gene: .
CDR3aa: CASSYSGEDEKLFF
CDR3nt: TGTGCCAGCAGTTACTCGGGGGAAGATGAAAAACTGTTTTTT

j_gene: TRBJ1-2
abundance: once
v_gene: TRBV4-1
d_gene: TRBD1
CDR3aa: CASSQDRLGQGALKHYGYTF
CDR3nt: TGCGCCAGCAGCCAAGACCGATTAGGACAGGGGGCCCTGAAACACTATGGCTACACCTTC

j_gene: TRBJ1-2
abundance: .
v_gene: TRBV5-4
d_gene: TRBD1
CDR3aa: CASSSDGQGSNYGYTF
CDR3nt: TGTGCCAGCAGCTCGGATGGACAGGGCTCTAACTATGGCTACACCTTC

j_gene: TRBJ2-5
abundance: once
v_gene: TRBV7-9
d_gene: .
CDR3aa: CASSLSGGEETQYF
CDR3nt: TGTGCCAGCAGCCTGTCCGGGGGCGAGGAGACCCAGTACTTC

j_gene: TRBJ2-7
abundance: .
v_gene: TRBV7-9
d_gene: TRBD1
CDR3aa: CASSRTDRAHSYEQYF
CDR3nt: TGTGCCAGCAGCCGAACAGACAGGGCGCACTCCTACGAGCAGTACTTC

j_gene: TRBJ1-1
abundance: .
v_gene: TRBV4-1
d_gene: .
CDR3aa: CASSQKAQGKNTEAFF
CDR3nt: TGCGCCAGCAGCCAAAAAGCGCAGGGGAAGAACACTGAAGCTTTCTTT

j_gene: TRBJ2-2
abundance: .
v_gene: TRBV6-5
d_gene: TRBD1
CDR3aa: CASSYGTGDTGELFF
CDR3nt: TGTGCCAGCAGTTACGGGACAGGGGACACCGGGGAGCTGTTTTTT

j_gene: TRBJ2-5
abundance: .
v_gene: TRBV6-6
d_gene: .
CDR3aa: CASSYSSPRAQETQYF
CDR3nt: TGTGCCAGCAGTTACTCCTCTCCTCGAGCCCAAGAGACCCAGTACTTC

j_gene: TRBJ2-7
abundance: .
v_gene: TRBV9
d_gene: .
CDR3aa: CASSVSPAGAYEQYF
CDR3nt: TGTGCCAGCAGCGTAAGCCCCGCAGGCGCCTACGAGCAGTACTTC

j_gene: TRBJ1-2
abundance: .
v_gene: TRBV6-5
d_gene: .
CDR3aa: CASSYTQGNYGYTF
CDR3nt: TGTGCCAGCAGTTACACCCAGGGTAACTATGGCTACACCTTC

j_gene: TRBJ2-2
abundance: .
v_gene: TRBV27
d_gene: TRBD1
CDR3aa: CASSFLGQGGTGELFF
CDR3nt: TGTGCCAGCAGTTTCTTGGGACAGGGTGGCACCGGGGAGCTGTTTTTT

j_gene: TRBJ1-2
abundance: .
v_gene: TRBV15
d_gene: .
CDR3aa: CATSRADALVGGYTF
CDR3nt: TGTGCCACCAGCAGAGCGGACGCTCTCGTAGGAGGCTACACCTTC

j_gene: TRBJ1-2
abundance: .
v_gene: TRBV5-1
d_gene: .
CDR3aa: CASSLKQGNYGYTF
CDR3nt: TGCGCCAGCAGCTTGAAACAGGGTAACTATGGCTACACCTTC

j_gene: TRBJ1-2
abundance: .
v_gene: TRBV28
d_gene: .
CDR3aa: CASNGVAGKYGYTF
CDR3nt: TGTGCCAGCAACGGGGTCGCAGGGAAGTATGGCTACACCTTC

j_gene: TRBJ2-2
abundance: once
v_gene: TRBV27
d_gene: .
CDR3aa: CASSLSLTGELFF
CDR3nt: TGTGCCAGCAGTTTATCTCTCACCGGGGAGCTGTTTTTT

j_gene: TRBJ2-1
abundance: .
v_gene: TRBV29-1
d_gene: TRBD1
CDR3aa: CSVDGQGLDNEQFF
CDR3nt: TGCAGCGTTGACGGACAGGGCTTGGACAATGAGCAGTTCTTC

j_gene: TRBJ2-6
abundance: .
v_gene: TRBV15
d_gene: TRBD2
CDR3aa: CASGRIAGGQGSGANVLTF
CDR3nt: TGTGCCTCCGGACGAATAGCGGGAGGGCAAGGTTCTGGGGCCAACGTCCTGACTTTC

j_gene: TRBJ2-7
abundance: .
v_gene: TRBV28
d_gene: .
CDR3aa: CASSPSAEQYF
CDR3nt: TGTGCCAGCAGTCCTAGCGCCGAGCAGTACTTC

j_gene: TRBJ2-2
abundance: .
v_gene: TRBV5-5
d_gene: .
CDR3aa: CASTPFPGGTGELFF
CDR3nt: TGTGCCAGCACCCCCTTCCCCGGGGGAACCGGGGAGCTGTTTTTT

j_gene: TRBJ1-1
abundance: .
v_gene: TRBV19
d_gene: .
CDR3aa: CASSIGFLNTEAFF
CDR3nt: TGTGCCAGTAGTATTGGGTTTCTGAACACTGAAGCTTTCTTT

j_gene: TRBJ2-7
abundance: .
v_gene: TRBV28
d_gene: .
CDR3aa: CASSLRGTSYEQYF
CDR3nt: TGTGCCAGCAGTTTAAGGGGTACCTCCTACGAGCAGTACTTC

j_gene: TRBJ1-5
abundance: .
v_gene: TRBV27
d_gene: TRBD1
CDR3aa: CASSSTSDRSNQPQHF
CDR3nt: TGTGCCAGCAGTTCGACATCGGACAGGAGCAATCAGCCCCAGCATTTT

j_gene: TRBJ2-7
abundance: .
v_gene: TRBV11-2
d_gene: TRBD1
CDR3aa: CASSPGQGSTYEQYF
CDR3nt: TGTGCCAGCAGCCCTGGACAGGGATCGACCTACGAGCAGTACTTC

j_gene: TRBJ1-1
abundance: once
v_gene: TRBV19
d_gene: TRBD1
CDR3aa: CASFRGRGDTEAFF
CDR3nt: TGTGCCAGTTTCAGGGGCAGGGGGGACACTGAAGCTTTCTTT

j_gene: TRBJ2-7
abundance: .
v_gene: TRBV5-6
d_gene: .
CDR3aa: CASSYGTPYEQYF
CDR3nt: TGTGCCAGCAGCTACGGGACTCCTTACGAGCAGTACTTC

j_gene: TRBJ2-7
abundance: .
v_gene: TRBV5-6
d_gene: .
CDR3aa: CASSPYLLVYEQYF
CDR3nt: TGTGCCAGCAGTCCCTATTTACTAGTCTACGAGCAGTACTTC